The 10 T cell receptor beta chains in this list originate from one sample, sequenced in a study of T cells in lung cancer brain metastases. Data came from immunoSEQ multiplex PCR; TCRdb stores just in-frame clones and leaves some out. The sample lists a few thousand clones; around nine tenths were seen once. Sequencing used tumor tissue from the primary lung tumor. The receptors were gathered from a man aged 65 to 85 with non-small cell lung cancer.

CDR3 DNA sequence: TGTGCCTGGAGGACATACAAGAACACTGAAGCTTTCTTT. It translates to CAWRTYKNTEAFF. The V call is TRBV30, the J call TRBJ1-1; D gene unclear. V was pared by 3 bases and J by 1 base, with 9 bases between. The CDR3 loop spans 13 amino acids. Per germline, CDR1 GTSNPN and CDR2 SVGIG (reference sequence).

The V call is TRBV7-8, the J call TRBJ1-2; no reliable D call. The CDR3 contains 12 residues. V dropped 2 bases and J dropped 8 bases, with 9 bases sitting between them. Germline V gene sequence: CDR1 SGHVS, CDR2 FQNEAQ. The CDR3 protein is CASSLNHEGYTF. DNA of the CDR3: TGTGCCAGCAGCTTAAACCACGAGGGCTACACCTTC.

This CDR3 reads CASSQGYEQFF. The CDR3 DNA sequence: TGCGCCAGCAGCCAAGGCTATGAGCAGTTCTTC. The J gene is TRBJ2-1, the V gene TRBV4-3; no firm D call. The germline V gene has CDR1 LGHNA and CDR2 YSLEER. The ends were cut back, 1 base at V and 8 bases at J, with 3 bases in the middle. CDR3 length: 11 amino acids.

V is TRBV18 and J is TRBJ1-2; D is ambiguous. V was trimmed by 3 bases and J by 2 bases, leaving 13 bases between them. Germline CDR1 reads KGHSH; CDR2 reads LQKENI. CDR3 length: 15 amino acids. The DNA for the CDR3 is TGTGCCAGCTCACCTTGGACCCCTAGCAACTATGGCTACACCTTC. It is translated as CASSPWTPSNYGYTF.

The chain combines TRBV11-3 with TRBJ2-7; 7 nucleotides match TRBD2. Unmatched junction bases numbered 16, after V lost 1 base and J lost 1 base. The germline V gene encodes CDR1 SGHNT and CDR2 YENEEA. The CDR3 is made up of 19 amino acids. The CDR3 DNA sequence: TGTGCCAGCAGCTTAGTAAGGGGAGGGAGGACGGGATCGTCCTACGAGCAGTACTTC. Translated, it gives CASSLVRGGRTGSSYEQYF.

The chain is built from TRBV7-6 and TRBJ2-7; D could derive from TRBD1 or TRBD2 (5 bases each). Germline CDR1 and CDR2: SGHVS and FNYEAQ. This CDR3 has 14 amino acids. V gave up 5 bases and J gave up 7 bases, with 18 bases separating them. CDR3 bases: TGTGCCAGCAGCCTAAACCAGGGAGTAGGGGAGCAGTACTTC. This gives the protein CASSLNQGVGEQYF. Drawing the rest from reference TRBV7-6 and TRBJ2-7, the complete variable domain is GAGVSQSPRYKVTKRGQDVALRCDPISGHVSLYWYRQALGQGPEFLTYFNYEAQQDKSGLPNDRFSAERPEGSISTLTIQRTEQRDSAMYRCASSLNQGVGEQYFGPGTRLTVT.

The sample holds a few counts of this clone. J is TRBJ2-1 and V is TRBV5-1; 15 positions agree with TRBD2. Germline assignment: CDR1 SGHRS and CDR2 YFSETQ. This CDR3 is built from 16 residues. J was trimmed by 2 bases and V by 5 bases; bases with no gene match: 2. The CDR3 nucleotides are TGCGCCAGCAGGGGACTAGCGGGGGGCCCCTACAATGAGCAGTTCTTC. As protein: CASRGLAGGPYNEQFF. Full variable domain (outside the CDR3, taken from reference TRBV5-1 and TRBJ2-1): KAGVTQTPRYLIKTRGQQVTLSCSPISGHRSVSWYQQTPGQGLQFLFEYFSETQRNKGNFPGRFSGRQFSNSRSEMNVSTLELGDSALYLCASRGLAGGPYNEQFFGPGTRLTVL.

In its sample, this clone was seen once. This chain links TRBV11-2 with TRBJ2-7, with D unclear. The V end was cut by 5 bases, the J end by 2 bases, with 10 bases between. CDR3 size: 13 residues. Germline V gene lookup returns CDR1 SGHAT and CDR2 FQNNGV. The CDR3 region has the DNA TGTGCCAGCAGCGTGGACGGTCCCTACGAGCAGTACTTC. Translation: CASSVDGPYEQYF.

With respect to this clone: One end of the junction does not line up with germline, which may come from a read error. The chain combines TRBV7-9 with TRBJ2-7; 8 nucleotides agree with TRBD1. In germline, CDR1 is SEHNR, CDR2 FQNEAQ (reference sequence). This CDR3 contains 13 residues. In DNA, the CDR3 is TGTGCCAGCAGCCCGACACCAGGGGGCGCAGGGCACTTC. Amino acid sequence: CASSPTPGGAGHF.

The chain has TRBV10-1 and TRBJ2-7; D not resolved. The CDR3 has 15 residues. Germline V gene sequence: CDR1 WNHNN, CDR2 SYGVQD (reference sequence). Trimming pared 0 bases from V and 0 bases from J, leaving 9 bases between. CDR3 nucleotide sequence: TGCGCCAGCAGTGAGTCGGGCAGTTACTCCTACGAGCAGTACTTC. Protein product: CASSESGSYSYEQYF.